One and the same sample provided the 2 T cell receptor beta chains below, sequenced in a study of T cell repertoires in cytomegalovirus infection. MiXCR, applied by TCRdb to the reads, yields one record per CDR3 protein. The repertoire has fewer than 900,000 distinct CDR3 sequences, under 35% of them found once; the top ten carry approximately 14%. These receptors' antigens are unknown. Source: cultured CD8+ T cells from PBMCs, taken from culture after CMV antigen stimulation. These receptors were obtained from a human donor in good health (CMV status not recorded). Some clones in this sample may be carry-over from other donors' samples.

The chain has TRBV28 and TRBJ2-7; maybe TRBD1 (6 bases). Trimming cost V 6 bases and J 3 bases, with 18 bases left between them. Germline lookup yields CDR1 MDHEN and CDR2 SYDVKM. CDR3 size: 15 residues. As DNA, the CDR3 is TGTGCCAGCAGCTCATCCTGGGACACAAACTACGAGCAGTACGTC. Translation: CASSSSWDTNYEQYV.

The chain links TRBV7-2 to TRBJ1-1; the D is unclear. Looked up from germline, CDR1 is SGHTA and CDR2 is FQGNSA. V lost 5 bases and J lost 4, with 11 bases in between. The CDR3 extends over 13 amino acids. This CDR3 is CASSINKATEAFF. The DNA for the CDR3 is TGTGCCAGCAGCATTAACAAGGCCACTGAAGCTTTCTTT.